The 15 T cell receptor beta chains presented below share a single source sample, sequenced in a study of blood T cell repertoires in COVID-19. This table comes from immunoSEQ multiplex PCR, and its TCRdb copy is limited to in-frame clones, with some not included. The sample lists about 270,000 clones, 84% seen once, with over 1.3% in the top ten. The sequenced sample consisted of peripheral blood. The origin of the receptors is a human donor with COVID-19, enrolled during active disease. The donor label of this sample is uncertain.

This chain's CDR3 is CASSTKTGPTEAFF. The CDR3 DNA sequence: TGTGCCAGCAGCACCAAGACAGGGCCCACTGAAGCTTTCTTT. V is TRBV27 and J is TRBJ1-1; 7 bases match TRBD1. CDR1 is MNHEY and CDR2 is SMNVEV in the germline V gene (reference sequence). This CDR3 has 14 residues. V shed 6 bases, J shed 4 bases, and the junction held 8 bases outside the gene matches.

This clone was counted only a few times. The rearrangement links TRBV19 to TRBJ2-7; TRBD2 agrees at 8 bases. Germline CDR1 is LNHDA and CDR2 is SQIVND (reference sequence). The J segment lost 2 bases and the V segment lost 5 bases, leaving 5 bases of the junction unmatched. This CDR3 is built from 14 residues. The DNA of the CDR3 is TGTGCCAGTAGTTTCGGGGGGGCGACCTACGAGCAGTACTTC. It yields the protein CASSFGGATYEQYF.

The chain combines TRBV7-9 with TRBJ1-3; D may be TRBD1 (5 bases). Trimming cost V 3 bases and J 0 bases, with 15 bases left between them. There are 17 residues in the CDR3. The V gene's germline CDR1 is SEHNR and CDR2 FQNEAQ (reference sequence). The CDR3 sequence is CASSFIATAFSGNTIYF. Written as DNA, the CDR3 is TGTGCCAGCAGCTTCATCGCGACAGCCTTCTCTGGAAACACCATATATTTT.

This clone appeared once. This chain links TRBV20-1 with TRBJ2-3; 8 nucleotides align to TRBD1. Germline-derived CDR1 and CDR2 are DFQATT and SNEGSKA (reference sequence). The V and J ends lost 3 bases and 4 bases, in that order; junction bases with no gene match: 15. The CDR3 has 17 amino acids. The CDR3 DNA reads TGCAGTGCTAGTAGGAGGACGCAGGGGGCGCCCCCAGATACGCAGTATTTT. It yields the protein CSASRRTQGAPPDTQYF.

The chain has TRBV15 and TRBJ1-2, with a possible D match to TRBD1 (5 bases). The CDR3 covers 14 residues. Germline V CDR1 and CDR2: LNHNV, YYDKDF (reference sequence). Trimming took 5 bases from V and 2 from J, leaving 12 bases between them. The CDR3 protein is CATSPAGPNYGYTF. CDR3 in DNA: TGTGCCACCAGCCCCGCAGGGCCCAACTATGGCTACACCTTC.

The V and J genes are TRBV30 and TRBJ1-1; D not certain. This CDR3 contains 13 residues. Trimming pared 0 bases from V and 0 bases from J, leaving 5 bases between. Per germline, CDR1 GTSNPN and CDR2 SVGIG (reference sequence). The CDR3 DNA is TGTGCCTGGAGTGTAGCGGTGAACACTGAAGCTTTCTTT. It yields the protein CAWSVAVNTEAFF.

CDR3 nucleotide sequence: TGCGCCAGCAGCTTGGATGGTCTAGCCCAAGAGACCCAGTACTTC. It codes for CASSLDGLAQETQYF. The genes are TRBV5-1 and TRBJ2-5; D may be TRBD2 (5 bases). The CDR3 has 15 residues. Deletions cut 0 bases from V and 1 base from J, with 10 bases between. Germline V gene data show CDR1 as SGHRS and CDR2 as YFSETQ. The full variable domain, its missing parts supplied by reference TRBV5-1 and TRBJ2-5, is KAGVTQTPRYLIKTRGQQVTLSCSPISGHRSVSWYQQTPGQGLQFLFEYFSETQRNKGNFPGRFSGRQFSNSRSEMNVSTLELGDSALYLCASSLDGLAQETQYFGPGTRLLVL.

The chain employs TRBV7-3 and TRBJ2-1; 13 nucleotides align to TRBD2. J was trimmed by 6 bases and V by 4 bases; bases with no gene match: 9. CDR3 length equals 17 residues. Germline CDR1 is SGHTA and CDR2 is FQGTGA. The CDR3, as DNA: TGTGCCAGCAGCTCCCAGGGGGGACTAGCGGGAACCAATGAGCAGTTCTTC. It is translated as CASSSQGGLAGTNEQFF.

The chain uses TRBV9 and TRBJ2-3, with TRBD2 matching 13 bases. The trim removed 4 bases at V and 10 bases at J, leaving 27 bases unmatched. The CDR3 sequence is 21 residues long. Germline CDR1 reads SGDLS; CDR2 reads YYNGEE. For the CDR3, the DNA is TGTGCCAGCAGCCCAGCGATTTACGGACTAGCGGGAGTTCCGCTAGATGGGGCGCAGTATTTT. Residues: CASSPAIYGLAGVPLDGAQYF.

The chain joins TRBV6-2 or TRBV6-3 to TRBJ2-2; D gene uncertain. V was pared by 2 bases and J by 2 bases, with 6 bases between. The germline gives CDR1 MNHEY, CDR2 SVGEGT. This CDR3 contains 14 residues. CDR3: CASSYGPNTGELFF. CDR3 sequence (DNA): TGTGCCAGCAGTTACGGGCCTAACACCGGGGAGCTGTTTTTT.

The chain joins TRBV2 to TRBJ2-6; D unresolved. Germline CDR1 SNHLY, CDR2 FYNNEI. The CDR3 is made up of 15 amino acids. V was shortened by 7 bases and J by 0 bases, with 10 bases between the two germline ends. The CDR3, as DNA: TGTGCCAGCAAGGATGGGCGCTCTGGGGCCAACGTCCTGACTTTC. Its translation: CASKDGRSGANVLTF.

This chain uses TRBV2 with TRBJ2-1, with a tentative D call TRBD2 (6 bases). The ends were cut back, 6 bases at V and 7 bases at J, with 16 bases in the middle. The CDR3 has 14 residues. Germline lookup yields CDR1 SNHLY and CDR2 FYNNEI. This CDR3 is CASRAGSLGNEQFF. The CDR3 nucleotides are TGTGCCAGCAGAGCGGGCTCCCTGGGGAATGAGCAGTTCTTC.

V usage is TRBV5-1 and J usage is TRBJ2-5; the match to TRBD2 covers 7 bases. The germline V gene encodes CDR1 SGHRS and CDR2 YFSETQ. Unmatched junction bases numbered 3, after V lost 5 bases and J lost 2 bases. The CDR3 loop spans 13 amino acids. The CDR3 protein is CASSRGGQETQYF. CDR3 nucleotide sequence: TGCGCCAGCAGTCGGGGAGGGCAAGAGACCCAGTACTTC.

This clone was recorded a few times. The CDR3: CASSTDRGSGGYTF. The DNA for the CDR3 is TGTGCCAGTAGTACAGACAGGGGGTCGGGAGGCTACACCTTC. The chain joins TRBV19 to TRBJ1-2, with 9 bases matching TRBD1. CDR3 size: 14 residues. Germline V lookup: CDR1 LNHDA, CDR2 SQIVND (reference sequence). J lost 8 bases, V lost 4 bases, and 8 bases had no gene match.

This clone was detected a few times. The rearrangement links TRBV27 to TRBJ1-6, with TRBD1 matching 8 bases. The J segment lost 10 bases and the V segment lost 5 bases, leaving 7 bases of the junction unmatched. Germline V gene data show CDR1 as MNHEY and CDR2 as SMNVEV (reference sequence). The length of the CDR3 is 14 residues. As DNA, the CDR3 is TGTGCCAGCAGTCTCCGACAGGGGAGGTCACCCCTCCACTTT. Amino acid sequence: CASSLRQGRSPLHF.